This T cell receptor (beta chain) is drawn from a study of cytomegalovirus exposure and HLA in healthy donors. The overall study: An earlier analysis found fewer than 140 million unique TCR beta sequences from about 190 million T cells. The study, taken as a whole, reports: Sequencing likely caused a cluster of highly shared sequence variants. Among the CMV-associated chains, a few were confirmed in vitro as specific for CMV antigens. Researchers counted 164 TCR beta chains as cytomegalovirus-associated.

Primers included in the PCR were 60 Vbeta and 13 Jbeta primers. Assay: immunoSEQ multiplex PCR; the TCRdb copy retains only in-frame clones and omits some. Of 120,000 to 150,000 clones listed, 80% are singletons. Note on this clone: Its antigen is not identified.

Material: PBMCs. This clonotype was sampled from a woman between 25 and 40 years old in good health and CMV-seronegative.

The CDR3 nucleotides are TGTGCCAGCAGGCCTAGAGGGTCAAATCCAACCGGGGAGCTGTTTTTT. Its protein product is CASRPRGSNPTGELFF. The chain carries TRBV28 and TRBJ2-2, with D possibly matching TRBD2 (5 bases). The V end was cut by 6 bases, the J end by 5 bases, with 19 bases between. Per germline, CDR1 MDHEN and CDR2 SYDVKM. This CDR3 contains 16 residues.